What follows is one T cell receptor (beta chain) and its context. Its antigen is not known. The germline V gene has CDR1 SGHDT and CDR2 YYEEEE. The CDR3 runs 14 residues. Trimming cost V 0 bases and J 2 bases, with 9 bases left between them. Subsets obtained from CD4+ cells comprised CD45RA+ naive and CD45RA-negative memory cells. This specimen belongs to a study of shared clonotypes between healthy human individuals. TCRdb keeps only in-frame clones here, not all; method: immunoSEQ multiplex PCR. The sample has millions of clones; 85% to 95% are singletons. Notes on the study in general: Represented diversity (both genetic and exposure-history) was limited by the small number of donors. The study generally estimated greater richness for naive than memory subsets. Around 5.3% of naive CD4 clonotypes were shared across a few donors.

This chain connects TRBV5-6 to TRBJ2-7, with D possibly matching TRBD2 (5 bases). The specimen was naive CD4+ T cells sorted from blood. As to subset: CD45RA+ positively selected. The sequence derives from a young man in good health. The CDR3 sequence: CASSLAEVPYEQYF. The CDR3 DNA sequence: TGTGCCAGCAGCTTGGCGGAGGTACCCTACGAGCAGTACTTC.